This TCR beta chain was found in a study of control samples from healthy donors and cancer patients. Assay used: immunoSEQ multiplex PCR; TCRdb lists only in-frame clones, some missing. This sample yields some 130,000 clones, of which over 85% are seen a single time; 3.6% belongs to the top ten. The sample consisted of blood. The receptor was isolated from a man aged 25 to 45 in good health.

The CDR3 region is CASSHWDRGLKNIQYF. Here the CDR3 DNA reads TGTGCCAGCAGCCACTGGGACAGGGGGCTCAAAAACATTCAGTACTTC. The chain uses TRBV14 and TRBJ2-4, with 12 bases identical to TRBD1. Germline V gene lookup returns CDR1 SGHDN and CDR2 FVKESK. This CDR3 spans 16 amino acids. After removal of 3 bases from V and 3 bases from J, the junction contained 3 bases not matched to a gene.